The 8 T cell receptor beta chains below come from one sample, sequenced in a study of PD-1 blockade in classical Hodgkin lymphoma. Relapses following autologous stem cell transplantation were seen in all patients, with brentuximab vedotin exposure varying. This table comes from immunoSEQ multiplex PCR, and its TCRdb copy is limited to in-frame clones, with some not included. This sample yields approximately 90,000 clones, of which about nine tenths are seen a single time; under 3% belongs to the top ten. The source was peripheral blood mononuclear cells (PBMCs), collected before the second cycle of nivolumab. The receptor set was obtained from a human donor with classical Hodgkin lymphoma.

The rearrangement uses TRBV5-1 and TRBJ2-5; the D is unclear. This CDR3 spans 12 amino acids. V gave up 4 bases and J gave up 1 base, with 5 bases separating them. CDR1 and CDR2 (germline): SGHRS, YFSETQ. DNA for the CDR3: TGCGCCAGCAGCCTACGCCAAGAGACCCAGTACTTC. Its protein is CASSLRQETQYF.

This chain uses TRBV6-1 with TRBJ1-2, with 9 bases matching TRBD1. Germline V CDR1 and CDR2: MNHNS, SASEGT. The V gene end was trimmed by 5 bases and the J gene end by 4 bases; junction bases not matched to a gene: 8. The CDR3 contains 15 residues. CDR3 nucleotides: TGTGCCAGCAGTCGAACAGGGGGCCAAGGCTATGGCTACACCTTC. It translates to CASSRTGGQGYGYTF.

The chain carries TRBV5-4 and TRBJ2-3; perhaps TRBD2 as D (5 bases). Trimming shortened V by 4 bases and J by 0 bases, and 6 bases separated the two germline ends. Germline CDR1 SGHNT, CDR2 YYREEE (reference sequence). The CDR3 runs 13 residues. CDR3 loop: CASSPGSTDTQYF. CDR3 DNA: TGTGCCAGCAGCCCGGGGAGCACAGATACGCAGTATTTT.

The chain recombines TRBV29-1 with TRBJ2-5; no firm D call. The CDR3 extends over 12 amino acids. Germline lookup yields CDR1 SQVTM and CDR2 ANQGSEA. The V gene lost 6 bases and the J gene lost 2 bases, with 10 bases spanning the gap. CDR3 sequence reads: CSVLYLQETQYF. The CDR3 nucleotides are TGCAGCGTCTTATACTTGCAAGAGACCCAGTACTTC.

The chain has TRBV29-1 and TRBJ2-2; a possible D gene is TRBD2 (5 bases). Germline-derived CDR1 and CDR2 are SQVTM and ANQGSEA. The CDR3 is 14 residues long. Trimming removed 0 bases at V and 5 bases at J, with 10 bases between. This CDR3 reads CSVEDRLSTGELFF. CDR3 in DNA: TGCAGCGTTGAAGATCGACTAAGTACCGGGGAGCTGTTTTTT.

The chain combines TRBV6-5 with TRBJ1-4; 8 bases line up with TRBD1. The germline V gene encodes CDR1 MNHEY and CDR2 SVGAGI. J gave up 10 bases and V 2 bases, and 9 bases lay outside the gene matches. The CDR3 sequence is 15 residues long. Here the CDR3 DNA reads TGTGCCAGCAGTTACGAGGCAGGGGGCCGAGGAAAACTGTTTTTT. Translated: CASSYEAGGRGKLFF.

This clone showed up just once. The CDR3 reads CASSLDRGRVTEAFF. The CDR3 region has the DNA TGCGCCAGCAGCTTGGACAGGGGGCGGGTCACTGAAGCTTTCTTT. The chain joins TRBV5-1 to TRBJ1-1; 9 positions agree with TRBD1. Germline V gene lookup returns CDR1 SGHRS and CDR2 YFSETQ. J gave up 4 bases and V 0 bases, and 4 bases lay outside the gene matches. This CDR3 has 15 amino acids.

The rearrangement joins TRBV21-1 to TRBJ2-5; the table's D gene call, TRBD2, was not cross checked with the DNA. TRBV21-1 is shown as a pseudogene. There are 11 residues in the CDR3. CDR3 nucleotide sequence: TGTGCCAGCAGAATAGAAGAGACCCAGTACTTC. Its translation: CASRIEETQYF.